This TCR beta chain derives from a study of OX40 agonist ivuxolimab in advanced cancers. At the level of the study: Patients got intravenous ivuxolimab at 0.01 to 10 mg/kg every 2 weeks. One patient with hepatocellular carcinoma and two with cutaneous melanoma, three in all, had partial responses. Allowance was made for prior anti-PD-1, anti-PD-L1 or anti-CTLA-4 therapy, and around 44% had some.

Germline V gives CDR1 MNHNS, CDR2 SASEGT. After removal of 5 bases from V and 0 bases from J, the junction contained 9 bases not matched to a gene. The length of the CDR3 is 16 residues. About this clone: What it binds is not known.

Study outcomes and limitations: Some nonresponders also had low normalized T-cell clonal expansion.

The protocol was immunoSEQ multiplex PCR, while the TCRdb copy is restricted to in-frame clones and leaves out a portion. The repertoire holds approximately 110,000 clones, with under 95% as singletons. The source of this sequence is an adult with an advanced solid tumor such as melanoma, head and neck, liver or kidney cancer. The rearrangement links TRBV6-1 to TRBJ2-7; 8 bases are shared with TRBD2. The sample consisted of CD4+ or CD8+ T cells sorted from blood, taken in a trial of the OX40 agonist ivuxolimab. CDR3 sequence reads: CASSQEQLAASYEQYF. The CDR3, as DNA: TGTGCCAGCAGTCAAGAACAACTAGCGGCCTCCTACGAGCAGTACTTC.